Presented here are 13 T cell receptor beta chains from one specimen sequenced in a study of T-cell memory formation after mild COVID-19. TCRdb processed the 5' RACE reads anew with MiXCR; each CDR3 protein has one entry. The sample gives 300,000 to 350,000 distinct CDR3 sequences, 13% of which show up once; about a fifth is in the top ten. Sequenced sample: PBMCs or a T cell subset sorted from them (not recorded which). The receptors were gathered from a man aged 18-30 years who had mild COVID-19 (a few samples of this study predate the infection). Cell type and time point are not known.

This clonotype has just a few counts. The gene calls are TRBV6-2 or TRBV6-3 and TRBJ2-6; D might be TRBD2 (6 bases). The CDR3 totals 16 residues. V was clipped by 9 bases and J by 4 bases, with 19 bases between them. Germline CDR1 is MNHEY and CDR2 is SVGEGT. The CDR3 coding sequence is TGTGCCAGTCGATCGGGCCCGGGAGCAGGGGCCAACGTCCTGACTTTC. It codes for CASRSGPGAGANVLTF.

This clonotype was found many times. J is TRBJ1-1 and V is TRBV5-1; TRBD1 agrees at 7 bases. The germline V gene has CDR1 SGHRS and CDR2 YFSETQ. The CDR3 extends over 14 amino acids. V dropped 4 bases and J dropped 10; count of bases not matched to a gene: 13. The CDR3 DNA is TGCGCCAGCAGCCTGACTCGACAGGGCCTCGGAGCTTTCTTT. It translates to CASSLTRQGLGAFF.

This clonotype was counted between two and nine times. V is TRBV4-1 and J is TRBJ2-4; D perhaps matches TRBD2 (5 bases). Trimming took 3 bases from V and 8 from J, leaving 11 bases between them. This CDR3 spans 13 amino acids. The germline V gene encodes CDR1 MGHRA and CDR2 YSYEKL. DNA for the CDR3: TGCGCCAGCAGCCATTCAGAGGGTGACATTCAGTACTTC. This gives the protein CASSHSEGDIQYF.

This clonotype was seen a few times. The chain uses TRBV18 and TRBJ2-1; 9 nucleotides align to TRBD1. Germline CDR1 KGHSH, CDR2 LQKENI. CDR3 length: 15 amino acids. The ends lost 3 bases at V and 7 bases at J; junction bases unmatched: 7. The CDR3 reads CASSPRDRASNEQFF. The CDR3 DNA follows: TGTGCCAGCTCACCCCGGGACAGGGCGTCAAATGAGCAGTTCTTC.

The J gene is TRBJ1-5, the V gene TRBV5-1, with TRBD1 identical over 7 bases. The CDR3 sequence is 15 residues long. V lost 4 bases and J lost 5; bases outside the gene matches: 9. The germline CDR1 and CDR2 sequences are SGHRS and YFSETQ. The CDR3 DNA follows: TGCGCCAGCAGCGTAGCTGGGACAGTGGATCAGCCCCAGCATTTT. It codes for CASSVAGTVDQPQHF.

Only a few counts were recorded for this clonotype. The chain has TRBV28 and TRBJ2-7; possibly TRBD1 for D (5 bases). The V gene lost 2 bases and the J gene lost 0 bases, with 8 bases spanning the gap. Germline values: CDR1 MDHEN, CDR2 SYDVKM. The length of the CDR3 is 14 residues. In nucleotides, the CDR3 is TGTGCCAGCAGTTTACAGGGCGGCTCCTACGAGCAGTACGTC. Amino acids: CASSLQGGSYEQYV.

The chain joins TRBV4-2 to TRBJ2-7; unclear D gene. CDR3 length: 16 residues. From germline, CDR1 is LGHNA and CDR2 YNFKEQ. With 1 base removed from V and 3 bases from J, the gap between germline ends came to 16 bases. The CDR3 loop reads CASSQGETNAYYEQYF. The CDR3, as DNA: TGTGCCAGCAGCCAAGGGGAAACGAACGCTTACTACGAGCAGTACTTC.

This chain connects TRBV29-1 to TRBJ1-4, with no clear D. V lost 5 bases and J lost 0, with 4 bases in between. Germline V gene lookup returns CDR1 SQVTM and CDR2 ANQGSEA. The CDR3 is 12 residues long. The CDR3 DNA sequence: TGCAGCGTTCTCGCAACTAATGAAAAACTGTTTTTT. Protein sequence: CSVLATNEKLFF.

CDR3 coding DNA: TGCAGTGCCCAGGGAGACGGGGAGCCCCAGCATTTT. This translates into CSAQGDGEPQHF. The chain combines TRBV20-1 with TRBJ1-5; TRBD1 might be the D (5 bases). The V end was cut by 6 bases, the J end by 8 bases, with 14 bases between. CDR1 and CDR2 from the germline V gene are DFQATT and SNEGSKA (reference sequence). CDR3 length equals 12 residues.

The CDR3, as DNA: TGCGCCAGCAGTACCGGGACTAGCGGGGGAGGAGAGACCCAGTACTTC. Encoded protein: CASSTGTSGGGETQYF. The V gene is TRBV10-2, the J gene TRBJ2-5, with 14 bases matching TRBD2. The CDR3 has 16 residues. After removal of 5 bases from V and 4 bases from J, the junction contained 6 bases not matched to a gene. Per germline, CDR1 WSHSY and CDR2 SAAADI.

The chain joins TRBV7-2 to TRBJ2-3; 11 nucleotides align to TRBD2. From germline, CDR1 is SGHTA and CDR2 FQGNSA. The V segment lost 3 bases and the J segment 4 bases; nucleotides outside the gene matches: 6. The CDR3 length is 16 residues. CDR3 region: CASSLRVAGGADTQYF. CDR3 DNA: TGTGCCAGCAGCTTGAGGGTAGCGGGGGGGGCAGATACGCAGTATTTT.

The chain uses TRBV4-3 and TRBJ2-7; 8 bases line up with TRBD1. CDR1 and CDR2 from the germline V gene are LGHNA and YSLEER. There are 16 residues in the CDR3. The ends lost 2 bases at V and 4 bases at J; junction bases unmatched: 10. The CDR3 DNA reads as TGCGCCAGCAGCCAATTCTCAGGGGGCGATTCTTACGAGCAGTACGTC. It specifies CASSQFSGGDSYEQYV.

CDR3 nucleotides: TGTGCCAGCTCACCACCGAAGGGGCAGCGGGTCGAGCAGTACTTC. It translates to CASSPPKGQRVEQYF. This sequence joins TRBV18 and TRBJ2-7, with D perhaps matching TRBD2 (6 bases). Germline CDR1 reads KGHSH; CDR2 reads LQKENI. The CDR3 sequence is 15 residues long. Deletions cut 0 bases from V and 6 bases from J, with 15 bases between.